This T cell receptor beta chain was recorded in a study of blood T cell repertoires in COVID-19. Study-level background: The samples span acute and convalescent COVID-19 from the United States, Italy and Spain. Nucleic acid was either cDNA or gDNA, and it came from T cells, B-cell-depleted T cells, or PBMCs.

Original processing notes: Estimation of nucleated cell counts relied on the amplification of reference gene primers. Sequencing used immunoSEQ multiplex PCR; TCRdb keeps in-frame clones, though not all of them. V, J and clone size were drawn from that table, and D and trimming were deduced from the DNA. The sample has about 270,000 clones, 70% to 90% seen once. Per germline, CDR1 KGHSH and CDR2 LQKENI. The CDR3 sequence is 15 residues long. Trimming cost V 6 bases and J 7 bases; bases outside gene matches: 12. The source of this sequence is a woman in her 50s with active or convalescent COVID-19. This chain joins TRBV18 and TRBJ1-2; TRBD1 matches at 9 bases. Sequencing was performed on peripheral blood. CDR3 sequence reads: CASSGTGPIPGGYTF. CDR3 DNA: TGTGCCAGCTCCGGGACAGGGCCTATCCCAGGTGGCTACACCTTC.